Below are 17 T cell receptor beta chains sequenced from a single sample in a study of blood T cell repertoires in COVID-19. The data were produced by immunoSEQ multiplex PCR, yet TCRdb's version contains in-frame clones alone and is incomplete. The table records about 150,000 clones, roughly 84% of them present only once. The sample taken for sequencing was peripheral blood. The receptor source for this set is an older woman with COVID-19, enrolled during active disease.

The chain has TRBV5-1 and TRBJ2-1, with no clear D. CDR3 length: 16 residues. V lost 1 base and J lost 0, with 11 bases in between. Germline CDR1 SGHRS, CDR2 YFSETQ. The CDR3 DNA reads as TGCGCCAGCAGCTTGTCTTCCGTCTACTCCTACAATGAGCAGTTCTTC. Amino acids: CASSLSSVYSYNEQFF. The full variable domain, its missing parts supplied by reference TRBV5-1 and TRBJ2-1, is KAGVTQTPRYLIKTRGQQVTLSCSPISGHRSVSWYQQTPGQGLQFLFEYFSETQRNKGNFPGRFSGRQFSNSRSEMNVSTLELGDSALYLCASSLSSVYSYNEQFFGPGTRLTVL.

This clone showed up just a few times. This CDR3 is CASSSRTDSNQPQHF. CDR3 nucleotides: TGTGCCAGCAGTTCAAGGACAGATAGCAATCAGCCCCAGCATTTT. This rearrangement joins TRBV6-5 to TRBJ1-5; D perhaps matches TRBD1 (6 bases). This CDR3 region has 15 residues. Per germline, CDR1 MNHEY and CDR2 SVGAGI. V was cut by 4 bases and J by 0 bases, with 10 bases left in between.

CDR3 sequence: CASATRSSYNSPLHF. The CDR3 nucleotides read TGTGCCAGCGCGACCCGGAGCTCCTATAATTCACCCCTCCACTTT. The gene calls are TRBV3-1 (or the pseudogene TRBV3-2) and TRBJ1-6; D call uncertain. Germline V gene data show CDR1 as LGHDT and CDR2 as YNNKEL (reference sequence). The CDR3 loop spans 15 amino acids. V dropped 8 bases and J dropped 0 bases, with 11 bases sitting between them.

The chain is built from TRBV19 and TRBJ1-2; tentatively, D is TRBD1 (6 bases). The CDR3 runs to 13 residues. Germline CDR1 reads LNHDA; CDR2 reads SQIVND (reference sequence). V lost 5 bases to trimming and J lost 5 bases, with 12 bases between them. CDR3 DNA sequence: TGTGCCAGTAGTGCAAGGACAGCGTATGGCTACACCTTC. Residues: CASSARTAYGYTF.

The chain recombines TRBV6-2 or TRBV6-3 with TRBJ1-2, with 8 positions matching TRBD1. The CDR3 contains 15 residues. Losses at the gene ends were 4 bases for V and 4 bases for J; bases not matched to a gene: 8. Per germline, CDR1 MNHEY and CDR2 SVGEGT. The CDR3 is CASSSRQGQIYGYTF. In DNA form, the CDR3 reads TGTGCCAGCAGTTCCCGACAGGGGCAGATCTATGGCTACACCTTC.

This chain links TRBV18 with TRBJ1-2; 7 nucleotides agree with TRBD1. V was clipped by 4 bases and J by 4 bases; unmatched bases: 3. CDR1 and CDR2 from the germline V gene are KGHSH and LQKENI. The CDR3 consists of 13 residues. The CDR3 nucleotides are TGTGCCAGCTCACTGGACAGGAGCTATGGCTACACCTTC. Translation: CASSLDRSYGYTF.

This clone was seen just once. The V and J genes are TRBV7-9 and TRBJ1-5; 9 bases fit TRBD1. Germline CDR1 SEHNR, CDR2 FQNEAQ (reference sequence). The CDR3 runs to 17 residues. Losses at the gene ends were 5 bases for V and 3 bases for J; bases not matched to a gene: 11. The CDR3 reads CASSATAGTGNNQPQHF. As DNA, the CDR3 is TGTGCCAGCAGCGCAACCGCCGGGACAGGGAACAATCAGCCCCAGCATTTT.

This chain links TRBV2 with TRBJ1-2; 11 bases match TRBD1. The CDR3 runs to 16 residues. V lost 7 bases, J lost 3 bases, and 10 bases stayed unmatched. Germline V lookup: CDR1 SNHLY, CDR2 FYNNEI. CDR3 loop: CASTDRTGGAYYGYTF. The CDR3, as DNA: TGTGCCAGCACTGATAGGACAGGGGGCGCCTACTATGGCTACACCTTC. Supplemented by reference TRBV2 and TRBJ1-2, the full variable domain reads EPEVTQTPSHQVTQMGQEVILRCVPISNHLYFYWYRQILGQKVEFLVSFYNNEISEKSEIFDDQFSVERPDGSNFTLKIRSTKLEDSAMYFCASTDRTGGAYYGYTFGSGTRLTVV.

This clone was found a few times. The rearrangement uses TRBV7-2 and TRBJ1-1; D remains ambiguous. CDR1 is SGHTA, CDR2 FQGNSA, per germline. V was pared by 1 base and J by 3 bases, with 9 bases between. The CDR3 totals 14 residues. The CDR3 loop is CASSLEAVYTEAFF. Here the CDR3 DNA reads TGTGCCAGCAGCTTAGAGGCGGTGTACACTGAAGCTTTCTTT.

This clone has only one observation. The chain carries TRBV24-1 and TRBJ1-1; the D is unclear. The ends were cut back, 7 bases at V and 1 base at J, with 9 bases in the middle. The CDR3 is 13 residues long. Germline CDR1 is KGHDR and CDR2 is SFDVKD. In DNA form, the CDR3 reads TGTGCCACCAGAAAAGACTGGAACACTGAAGCTTTCTTT. Protein sequence: CATRKDWNTEAFF.

The chain recombines TRBV9 with TRBJ2-5; 10 bases align to TRBD2. The trim removed 2 bases at V and 2 bases at J, leaving 6 bases unmatched. There are 16 residues in the CDR3. Germline V CDR1 and CDR2: SGDLS, YYNGEE. This CDR3 reads CASSVSSGRTQETQYF. The DNA of the CDR3 is TGTGCCAGCAGCGTCTCTAGCGGGAGAACACAAGAGACCCAGTACTTC.

V and J are TRBV29-1 and TRBJ2-7; D might be TRBD2 (6 bases). CDR1 is SQVTM and CDR2 is ANQGSEA in the germline V gene. This CDR3 has 12 amino acids. V lost 6 bases to trimming and J lost 4 bases, with 13 bases between them. The DNA of the CDR3 is TGCAGCGTCGGACTACAACGATACGAGCAGTACTTC. It translates to CSVGLQRYEQYF.

The rearrangement uses TRBV6-5 and TRBJ1-5; weak D call: TRBD1 (5 bases). V lost 5 bases and J lost 0, with 11 bases in between. Germline CDR1 is MNHEY and CDR2 is SVGAGI. There are 15 residues in the CDR3. The CDR3 DNA is TGTGCCAGCAGTCTCAAGGGGTATAGCAATCAGCCCCAGCATTTT. Translation: CASSLKGYSNQPQHF.

J is TRBJ1-4 and V is TRBV4-1, with TRBD1 as a possible D gene (6 bases). The ends were cut back, 4 bases at V and 6 bases at J, with 18 bases in the middle. The CDR3 sequence is 16 residues long. CDR1 is MGHRA and CDR2 is YSYEKL in the germline V gene. Here the CDR3 reads CASSLPQTGRDEKLFF. The CDR3 nucleotides are TGCGCCAGCAGCCTACCCCAAACAGGGCGCGATGAAAAACTGTTTTTT.

The chain is built from TRBV7-8 and TRBJ1-2; 7 nucleotides line up with TRBD1. Germline CDR1 reads SGHVS; CDR2 reads FQNEAQ. J lost 4 bases, V lost 2 bases, and 10 bases had no gene match. The CDR3 extends over 16 amino acids. CDR3 DNA sequence: TGTGCCAGCAGCTTAACCGGGACAGAGATATTCTATGGCTACACCTTC. Residues: CASSLTGTEIFYGYTF.

This chain joins TRBV5-8 and TRBJ2-3; perhaps TRBD1 as D (6 bases). The CDR3 extends over 15 amino acids. The germline CDR1 and CDR2 sequences are SGHTS and YDEGEE. V lost 4 bases to trimming and J lost 2 bases, with 14 bases between them. The CDR3 DNA is TGTGCCAGCAGCCCGCAGGGGTTGAACACAGATACGCAGTATTTT. It yields the protein CASSPQGLNTDTQYF.

The chain recombines TRBV15 with TRBJ1-3; D gene uncertain. The CDR3 is made up of 16 amino acids. Germline lookup yields CDR1 LNHNV and CDR2 YYDKDF (reference sequence). Trimming took 0 bases from V and 4 from J, leaving 13 bases between them. The CDR3 DNA reads as TGTGCCACCAGCAGAGATCCCCCCGGGAAAGGAAACACCATATATTTT. Translation gives CATSRDPPGKGNTIYF.